This T cell receptor (beta chain) came from a study of tumor-infiltrating lymphocytes in primary liver carcinoma. General observations from the study: Relative to blood, tumors carried a significantly larger fraction of the repertoire in their top 250 clones (p = 0.039).

The authors took blood RNA from unsorted whole blood and also extracted germline DNA. TCR beta cDNA was prepared out of roughly 0.45 ug total RNA by means of a constant-region primer. ARM-PCR, slightly modified, supplied the TCR beta libraries through three nested multiplex PCR rounds. TCRdb reanalysed the multiplex PCR reads using MiXCR and keeps one entry per CDR3 protein. This table holds approximately 330,000 distinct CDR3 sequences, approximately 65% found once. Notes on this clonotype: Its antigen is not known. A much larger clone differs from this one at a single base, so this may be a read error.

The sample comprised peripheral blood. The TCR was taken from a man aged 40-50 years with primary liver carcinoma and hepatitis B virus infection.

The CDR3 DNA reads as TGCGCCAGCAGCACCAAGACAGGCGAGAATGAGCAGTTCTTC. The encoded protein is CASSTKTGENEQFF. The chain links TRBV4-1 to TRBJ2-1; D is perhaps TRBD1 (6 bases). Germline CDR1 is MGHRA and CDR2 is YSYEKL. The CDR3 runs to 14 residues. Trimming stripped 5 bases from V and 7 bases from J, with 15 bases between.